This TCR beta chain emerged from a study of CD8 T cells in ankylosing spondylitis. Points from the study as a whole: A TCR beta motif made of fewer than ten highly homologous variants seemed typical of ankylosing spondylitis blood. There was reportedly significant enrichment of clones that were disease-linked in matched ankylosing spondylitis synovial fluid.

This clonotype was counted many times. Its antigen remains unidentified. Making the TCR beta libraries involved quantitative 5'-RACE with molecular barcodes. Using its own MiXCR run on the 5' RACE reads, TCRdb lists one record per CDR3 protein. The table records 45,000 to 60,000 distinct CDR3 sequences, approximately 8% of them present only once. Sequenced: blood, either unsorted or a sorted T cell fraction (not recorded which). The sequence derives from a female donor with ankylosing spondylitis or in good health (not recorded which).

The CDR3 DNA sequence: TGCAGTGCTAGACGGGACAGGGGTAATTCACCCCTCCACTTT. It is translated as CSARRDRGNSPLHF. This chain links TRBV20-1 with TRBJ1-6; 10 positions match TRBD1. CDR1 is DFQATT, CDR2 SNEGSKA, per germline (reference sequence). V was clipped by 2 bases and J by 6 bases; unmatched bases: 1. This CDR3 has 14 amino acids.